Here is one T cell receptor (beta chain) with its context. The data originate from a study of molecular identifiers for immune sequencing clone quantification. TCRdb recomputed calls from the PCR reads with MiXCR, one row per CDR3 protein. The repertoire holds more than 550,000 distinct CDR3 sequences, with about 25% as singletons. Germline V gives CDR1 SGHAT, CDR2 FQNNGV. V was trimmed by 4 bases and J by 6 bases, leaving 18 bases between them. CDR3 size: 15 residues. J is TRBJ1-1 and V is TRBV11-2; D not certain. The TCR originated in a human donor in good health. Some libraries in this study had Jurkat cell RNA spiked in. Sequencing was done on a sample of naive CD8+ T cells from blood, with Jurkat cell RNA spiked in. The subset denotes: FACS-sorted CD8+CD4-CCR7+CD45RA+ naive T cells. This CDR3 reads CASSSLDGKGAEAFF. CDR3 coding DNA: TGTGCCAGCAGCTCCCTGGACGGGAAGGGAGCTGAAGCTTTCTTT.